This TCR beta chain was sequenced in a study of blood T cell repertoires in COVID-19. Study-wide context: COVID-19 samples from acute and convalescent phases originated in the United States, Italy and Spain.

CDR3 length equals 13 residues. Between the trimmed V and J ends, which lost 7 bases and 10 bases, there was a span of 19 bases. Authors' data handling: Reference gene primer amplification in the assay estimated nucleated cell counts. Data came from immunoSEQ multiplex PCR; TCRdb stores just in-frame clones and leaves some out. V and J calls plus clone size are reproduced from that table; the DNA served to infer D and trimming. The sample consists of 650,000 to 800,000 clones, more than 80% of them appearing once. The clonotype was recovered from a woman aged 18-30 years with acute or convalescent COVID-19. The gene calls are TRBV12-3 or TRBV12-4 and TRBJ1-1, with a possible D match to TRBD1 (6 bases). Sequences were obtained from peripheral blood. CDR3 DNA: TGTGCCAGCACCGGACAGACTTCTGGGAGAGCTTTCTTT. This translates into CASTGQTSGRAFF.